This is a list of T cell receptor beta chains from one sample in a study of tumor-infiltrating lymphocytes in localized non-small cell lung cancer. The data were produced by immunoSEQ multiplex PCR, yet TCRdb's version contains in-frame clones alone and is incomplete. This table has 6,000 to 7,000 clones, roughly 81% appearing once. The sequencing input was lung tumor tissue. These receptor sequences come from a human donor with non-small cell lung cancer. The CDR3 runs from the conserved cysteine through the conserved F or W. The order of the fields is J gene, D gene, clone size, V gene, CDR3 DNA, CDR3 protein. D genes are given only for firm matches. Size tells how often a clone was seen (once, few, many) or the class of an expanded clone, and some rows leave it out.

>TRBJ1-2|NA|NA|TRBV7-8
TGTGCCAGCAGCTTAGATTTTAACTATGGCTACACCTTC
CASSLDFNYGYTF
>TRBJ1-1|NA|NA|TRBV4-2
TGTGCCAGCAGCCAACGGAACACTGAAGCTTTCTTT
CASSQRNTEAFF
>TRBJ1-1|NA|NA|TRBV7-3
TGTGCCAGCAGCTTAACTGGTAACACTGAAGCTTTCTTT
CASSLTGNTEAFF
>TRBJ2-2|TRBD1|NA|TRBV9
TGTGCCAGCAGCGTAGTCGCAGGGGGCCTAGGCACCGGGGAGCTGTTTTTT
CASSVVAGGLGTGELFF
>TRBJ1-4|TRBD1|NA|TRBV18
TGTGCCAGCTCACCCGGACAGGGGGTAGAAGAAAAACTGTTTTTT
CASSPGQGVEEKLFF
>TRBJ2-2|NA|NA|TRBV27
TGTGCCAGCAGTCAAGGGACAACGAACACCGGGGAGCTGTTTTTT
CASSQGTTNTGELFF
>TRBJ1-5|NA|NA|TRBV16
TGTGCCAGCAGCCAATCGGGAGCGTTTAATCAGCCCCAGCATTTT
CASSQSGAFNQPQHF
>TRBJ2-1|NA|NA|TRBV18
TGTGCCAGCTCACCCCCCACGGGGGTGTCTGAGCAGTTCTTC
CASSPPTGVSEQFF
>TRBJ2-7|TRBD1|NA|TRBV6-5
TGTGCCAGCAGTTCCCCGGACAGGGGGCACGAGCAGTACTTC
CASSSPDRGHEQYF
>TRBJ2-1|NA|NA|TRBV5-1
TGCGCCAGCAGCTCCTCCGGAGGGCCTGGGTCACGCTCCTACAATGAGCAGTTCTTC
CASSSSGGPGSRSYNEQFF
>TRBJ1-1|TRBD1|few|TRBV11-1
TGTGCCAGCAGTTGGGGGACAGCTGAAGCTTTCTTT
CASSWGTAEAFF
>TRBJ2-3|TRBD1|NA|TRBV6-4
TGTGCCAGCAGTGACGGGACAGGAGGCACAGATACGCAGTATTTT
CASSDGTGGTDTQYF
>TRBJ2-2|NA|once|TRBV4-2
TGTGCCAGCACCCATACCGGGACGGCTAACACCGGGGAGCTGTTTTTT
CASTHTGTANTGELFF
>TRBJ1-1|TRBD1|NA|TRBV11-1
TGTGCCAGCAGCTTAGGGACAGGGCGGACTGAAGCTTTCTTT
CASSLGTGRTEAFF
>TRBJ1-1|NA|NA|TRBV18
TGTGCCAGCTCCCAGGAGAGCACGAACACTGAAGCTTTCTTT
CASSQESTNTEAFF
>TRBJ1-5|NA|NA|TRBV18
TGTGCCAGCTCACCACAGGAGGGGGATTATCAGCCCCAGCATTTT
CASSPQEGDYQPQHF
>TRBJ1-1|TRBD1|NA|TRBV7-9
TGTGCCAGCAGCTCGGAGACAGGGGGTCACACTGAAGCTTTCTTT
CASSSETGGHTEAFF
>TRBJ2-3|TRBD1|NA|TRBV7-7
TGTGCTAGCAGCGTGGACAGGGGGCTGGAAGATACGCAGTATTTT
CASSVDRGLEDTQYF
>TRBJ1-2|NA|NA|TRBV7-9
TGTGCCAGCAGCTTAGCGCAAAGAGGGAACTATGGCTACACCTTC
CASSLAQRGNYGYTF
>TRBJ2-3|NA|NA|TRBV9
TGTGCCAGCAGCGGTGTGCTAACGGGAGATACGCAGTATTTT
CASSGVLTGDTQYF
>TRBJ2-7|NA|medium-sized|TRBV19
TGTGCCAGTAGTATCACGGGGGCCACCTACGAGCAGTACTTC
CASSITGATYEQYF
>TRBJ2-7|NA|NA|TRBV6-5
TGTGCCAGTAGGGCTGGGGTGGGAACTGCCTACGAGCAGTACTTC
CASRAGVGTAYEQYF
>TRBJ2-7|TRBD2|NA|TRBV5-1
TGCGCCAGCAGCCCTGGGACTAGCGGGGGAATTCTCTACGAGCAGTACTTC
CASSPGTSGGILYEQYF
>TRBJ1-5|TRBD1|once|TRBV5-1
TGCGCCAGCAGCTTGGCCGGGACAGGGGACTCCATCAAGCATTTT
CASSLAGTGDSIKHF
>TRBJ2-7|NA|NA|TRBV7-9
TGTGCCAGCAGCTTAGAAGGCGGCTCCTACGAGCAGTACTTC
CASSLEGGSYEQYF
>TRBJ1-2|TRBD1|NA|TRBV6-5
TGTGCCACCGCCGGGGGGACAGGGACCTATGGCTACACCTTC
CATAGGTGTYGYTF
>TRBJ2-3|TRBD1|NA|TRBV18
TGTGCCAGCTCAATAACGGGACAGGGGATGGATACGCAGTATTTT
CASSITGQGMDTQYF
>TRBJ2-3|NA|once|TRBV29-1
TGCAGCGTTCCCGGGAATGGTTCTACAGATACGCAGTATTTT
CSVPGNGSTDTQYF
>TRBJ2-2|NA|NA|TRBV19
TGTGCCAGTAGTATAGATCTAACAAGCGGTGGGGAGCTGTTTTTT
CASSIDLTSGGELFF
>TRBJ2-3|NA|NA|TRBV5-4
TGTGCCAGCAGCTCCCCGGGGGGACAAGATACGCAGTATTTT
CASSSPGGQDTQYF
>TRBJ2-7|TRBD1|NA|TRBV2
TGTGCCAGCAGTCCTGGACAGGGGCGAGAAGTACGCTTC
CASSPGQGREVRF
>TRBJ1-1|TRBD1|NA|TRBV29-1
TGCAGCGTTGAAGGAACAGGGGGCGGGGAAGACACTGAAGCTTTCTTT
CSVEGTGGGEDTEAFF
>TRBJ2-3|NA|NA|TRBV25-1
TGTGCCAGCAGCCCTTTTCTTACAGATACAGATACGCAGTATTTT
CASSPFLTDTDTQYF
>TRBJ2-1|NA|NA|TRBV19
TGTGCCAGTACCCCTTGGGAAGGCTACAATGAGCAGTTCTTC
CASTPWEGYNEQFF
>TRBJ2-1|NA|once|TRBV10-2
TGCGCCAGCAGTGAGTCCGTGGGGTACTCCTACAATGAGCAGTTCTTC
CASSESVGYSYNEQFF
>TRBJ1-1|NA|NA|TRBV4-3
TGCGCCAGCAGCCAAGATATGGATAGGGTGATTGCTTTCTTT
CASSQDMDRVIAFF
>TRBJ2-3|TRBD2|NA|TRBV5-1
TGCGCCAGCAGCCGCCTGGGTAGCGGGGGGGTCACAGATACGCAGTATTTT
CASSRLGSGGVTDTQYF
>TRBJ2-3|NA|NA|TRBV4-3
TGCGCCAGCAGCCAAGCTTCTTACAGGTCTACCCCCACAGATACGCAGTATTTT
CASSQASYRSTPTDTQYF
>TRBJ1-6|NA|NA|TRBV6-5
TGTGCCAGCAGTTACGGGGTCAGTAGTAATTCACCCCTCCACTTT
CASSYGVSSNSPLHF
>TRBJ2-7|TRBD1|NA|TRBV9
TGTGCCAGCAGCGTTCTAGGGACAGGCTACGAGCAGTACTTC
CASSVLGTGYEQYF
>TRBJ1-2|NA|NA|TRBV5-6
TGTGCCAGCAGCTTGGGCCGAAAAGACTATGGCTACACCTTC
CASSLGRKDYGYTF
>TRBJ2-1|TRBD2|few|TRBV7-3
TGTGCCAGCAGCCCACAGACGGGGGGTAACAATGAGCAGTTCTTC
CASSPQTGGNNEQFF
>TRBJ1-1|NA|NA|TRBV30
TGTGCCTGGAGTGTACAAGGGGTAGACACTGAAGCTTTCTTT
CAWSVQGVDTEAFF
>TRBJ2-3|TRBD2|NA|TRBV6-1
TGTGCCAGCAGTGAGCGCGGGGGAGGCACAGATACGCAGTATTTT
CASSERGGGTDTQYF
>TRBJ2-7|NA|NA|TRBV5-6
TGTGCCAGCAGCCCCACAGGGGGGGACTACGAGCAGTACTTC
CASSPTGGDYEQYF
>TRBJ2-1|TRBD2|NA|TRBV4-1
TGCGCCAGCAGCCAAGGAGGGACTAGCGGGGGTTCCTACAATGAGCAGTTCTTC
CASSQGGTSGGSYNEQFF
>TRBJ1-4|NA|few|TRBV7-3
TGTGCCAGCAGCACGGCCGCGGGGGAAAAACTGTTTTTT
CASSTAAGEKLFF
>TRBJ2-7|NA|NA|TRBV29-1
TGCAGCGCCCTTACACCGGTTTCCTACGAGCAGTACTTC
CSALTPVSYEQYF
>TRBJ2-4|NA|NA|TRBV6-1
TGTGCCAGCAGTGAGCTAGACAGATGGAACATTCAGTACTTC
CASSELDRWNIQYF